This TCR beta chain is drawn from a study of tumor-infiltrating lymphocytes in primary liver carcinoma. Background on the study: Surgical resection was the treatment these patients received for primary liver carcinoma.

Overall study findings and caveats: Each sample was bulk and unsorted; consequently, CD4+ and CD8+ repertoires were not compared. Blood trailed tumors significantly in top-250-clone fraction (p = 0.039). Lesser overlap characterized tumor-adjacent and tumor-blood pairs relative to tumor region pairs.

The researchers produced TCR beta cDNA from about 510 ng total RNA with a constant-region primer. Slightly modified ARM-PCR with three nested multiplex PCR rounds yielded TCR beta libraries. The two initial PCR rounds, around 10 cycles each, used TRBV1-TRBV30 forward and C-beta reverse primers. TCRdb ran MiXCR on the multiplex PCR reads and lists one entry per CDR3 protein. Found here are about 320,000 distinct CDR3 sequences, approximately 65% of them singletons; the top ten hold roughly 9%. Researchers drew blood RNA from unsorted whole blood and extracted germline DNA as well. Notes on this clonotype: Its antigen is still unknown.

CDR3 length: 15 residues. The V gene's germline CDR1 is LNHDA and CDR2 SQIVND (reference sequence). The J segment lost 4 bases and the V segment lost 6 bases, leaving 8 bases of the junction unmatched. The J gene is TRBJ2-4, the V gene TRBV19, with 8 bases lining up with TRBD1. This TCR came from a man aged 40-49 years with primary liver carcinoma and hepatitis B virus infection. Sequencing used peripheral blood. CDR3 protein: CASSSTWDRKNIQYF. DNA of the CDR3: TGTGCCAGTAGCTCCACCTGGGACAGGAAAAACATTCAGTACTTC.